This TCR beta chain was captured in a study of CD8+ T cells in alopecia areata. Extracted from the samples, RNA was reverse transcribed into cDNA to serve as the sequencing template. TCRdb's table, derived via immunoSEQ multiplex PCR, lists solely in-frame clones and lacks some. Of roughly 100,000 clones listed, around 60% are singletons. V was clipped by 1 base and J by 8 bases, with 16 bases between them. The CDR3 sequence is 14 residues long. Per the germline V gene, CDR1 is SQVTM and CDR2 is ANQGSEA. The treatment was: oral pan-JAK inhibitor, 5-10 mg twice daily. The sorting of PBMCs gave CD4+ and CD8+ T cells.

This sample comprised CD8+ T cells sorted from blood, obtained at approximately week 60, from a patient treated with tofacitinib. The sequence was collected from a human donor with alopecia areata. J is TRBJ2-3 and V is TRBV29-1; D call uncertain. For the CDR3, the DNA is TGCAGCGTTGAAGGATGGGAACAGTCAGCTACGCAGTATTTT. Its protein is CSVEGWEQSATQYF.